The following is a T cell receptor (beta chain) sequence with its context. This sample is part of a study of blood T cell repertoires in COVID-19. Study-level information: Acute-phase and convalescent COVID-19 samples originated in the United States, Italy and Spain.

Libraries were prepared by immunoSEQ multiplex PCR; TCRdb keeps only in-frame clonotypes and omits some of them. In the table there are 150,000 to 200,000 clones, about 81% of which are singletons. Germline CDR1 and CDR2: SGDLS and YYNGEE. Trimming cost V 3 bases and J 2 bases; bases outside gene matches: 11. The CDR3 is 16 residues long. Seattle enrolled patients during active infection and tracked them longitudinally. The sample comprised peripheral blood. This chain uses TRBV9 with TRBJ2-7; 7 bases fit TRBD2. The clonotype was recovered from a woman aged 55-70 years with COVID-19, enrolled during active disease. As DNA, the CDR3 is TGTGCCAGCAGCGGGGGCGGGAGAAGGAAGGCCTACGAGCAGTACTTC. Protein: CASSGGGRRKAYEQYF. Variable domain in full (rest from reference TRBV9 and TRBJ2-7): DSGVTQTPKHLITATGQRVTLRCSPRSGDLSVYWYQQSLDQGLQFLIQYYNGEERAKGNILERFSAQQFPDLHSELNLSSLELGDSALYFCASSGGGRRKAYEQYFGPGTRLTVT.